The source of this TCR beta chain is a study of blood T cells in healthy people across ages. CDR1 and CDR2 from the germline V gene are MDHEN and SYDVKM. Trimming left V 3 bases short and J 2 bases short, with 13 bases between. The CDR3 is 15 amino acids. With a J-beta primer mix and a sample-barcoded 5' primer, a second PCR ran about 7 to 11 cycles. TCRdb redid the calling of the 5' RACE reads with MiXCR, one entry per CDR3 protein. Of about 800,000 distinct CDR3 sequences listed, approximately 25% are singletons. These same data were also listed under a study on T cells of mothers and their children. That investigation notes: The entire RNA extract went into cDNA synthesis at approximately 1.5 ug per 15 ul. The study obtained over 9.5 million TCR beta CDR3 reads per mother and 3 million to 3.5 million per child. An overlap that was slightly higher, though non-significant, was seen in related mother-child pairs versus unrelated pairs.

Sequenced sample: blood. The chain has TRBV28 and TRBJ1-2; no definite D call. The TCR originated in a boy aged 5-17 years in good health. CDR3 protein: CASSLIFAGNYGYTF. Here the CDR3 DNA reads TGTGCCAGCAGTTTGATTTTCGCCGGGAACTATGGCTACACCTTC.